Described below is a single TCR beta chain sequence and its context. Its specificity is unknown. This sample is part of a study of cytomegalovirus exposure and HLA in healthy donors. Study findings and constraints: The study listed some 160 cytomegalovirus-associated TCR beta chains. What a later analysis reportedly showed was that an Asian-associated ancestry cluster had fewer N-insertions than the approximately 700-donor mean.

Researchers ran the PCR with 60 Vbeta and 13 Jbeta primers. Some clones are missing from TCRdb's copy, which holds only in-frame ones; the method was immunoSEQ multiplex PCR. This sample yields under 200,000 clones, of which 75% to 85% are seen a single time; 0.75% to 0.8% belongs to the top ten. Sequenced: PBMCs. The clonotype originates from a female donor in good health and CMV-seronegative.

The CDR3 region has the DNA TGTGCCAGCAGCTTCCTAAACATTCAGTACTTC. It specifies CASSFLNIQYF. The chain uses TRBV7-2 and TRBJ2-4, with D unclear. The germline CDR1 and CDR2 sequences are SGHTA and FQGNSA. The ends were cut back, 3 bases at V and 6 bases at J, with 3 bases in the middle. This CDR3 is built from 11 residues.